Listed below are T cell receptor beta chains from one sample, sequenced in a study of blood T cell repertoires in COVID-19. The protocol was immunoSEQ multiplex PCR, while the TCRdb copy is restricted to in-frame clones and leaves out a portion. The sample gives fewer than 250,000 clones, around 88% of which show up once; about 15% is in the top ten. The sequenced material came from PBMCs or T cells enriched from blood (not recorded which). Receptors were obtained from a woman aged 45 to 65 with acute COVID-19. CDR3s include the opening cysteine and the closing phenylalanine or tryptophan.

15	TRBV7-2	TRBJ1-1	CASSFGGQPNTEAFF
10	TRBV20-1	TRBJ2-7	CSSSRVLEFF
12	TRBV3-1/TRBV3-2	TRBJ2-1	CASSQAGRGQFF
15	TRBV3-1/TRBV3-2	TRBJ1-5	CASSQVSGRNQPQHF
14	TRBV7-2	TRBJ1-3	CASSLVAPGNTIYF
15	TRBV27	TRBJ1-2	CASSQRGRLGYGYTF
13	TRBV18	TRBJ2-7	CASSPGTGYEQYF
13	TRBV5-1	TRBJ1-1	CASRPQGADEAFF
15	TRBV4-3	TRBJ2-7	CASSQERDYNYEQYF
12	TRBV15	TRBJ2-1	CATSGRWNEQFF
12	TRBV7-2	TRBJ1-4	CASRDRNEKLFF
14	TRBV28	TRBJ2-3	CASSLPYWEDTQYF
15	TRBV3-1/TRBV3-2	TRBJ2-2	CASSQGQLLTGELFF
14	TRBV7-3	TRBJ2-2	CASQAGTNTGELFF
16	TRBV7-2	TRBJ2-2	CASSFTGATRTGELFF
15	TRBV19	TRBJ2-7	CASSISGQGNNEQYF
14	TRBV25-1	TRBJ2-1	CATTGTGDSNEQFF
14	TRBV25-1	TRBJ2-2	CASRDRANTGELFF
15	TRBV18	TRBJ1-6	CASSPTGRFNSPLHF
15	TRBV28	TRBJ1-1	CATSSGGAYNTEAFF
14	TRBV6-5	TRBJ1-5	CASRKTGRNQPQHF
12	TRBV5-4	TRBJ1-3	CASSKQGNTIYF
12	TRBV11-2	TRBJ1-1	CASGPRFTEAFF